The following is a T cell receptor (beta chain) sequence with its context. As yet, its antigen is unknown. This specimen comes from a study of somatic mutations in cytotoxic T cells in rheumatoid arthritis. The CDR3 extends over 15 amino acids. V lost 7 bases, J lost 8 bases, and 13 bases stayed unmatched. Germline V gene sequence: CDR1 SGHVS, CDR2 FQNEAQ. Study-level findings and limits: A rise in CD8+ clonality with age was seen in rheumatoid arthritis patients but not in healthy controls.

The protocol was immunoSEQ multiplex PCR, while the TCRdb copy is restricted to in-frame clones and leaves out a portion. The table lists 10,000 to 12,000 clones, over 70% of them singletons, with about 21% in the top ten. Women made up around 60% of the healthy controls, who were blood donors with a median age of approximately 50 years (range roughly 20-80). The sample was CD8+ T cells sorted from blood. The chain combines TRBV7-8 with TRBJ2-1, with 8 bases fitting TRBD1. This receptor was obtained from a man between 50 and 59 years old in good health. CDR3 sequence reads: CASKAFMSTGDEQFF. The CDR3 DNA reads TGTGCCAGCAAAGCTTTTATGTCGACAGGGGATGAGCAGTTCTTC.